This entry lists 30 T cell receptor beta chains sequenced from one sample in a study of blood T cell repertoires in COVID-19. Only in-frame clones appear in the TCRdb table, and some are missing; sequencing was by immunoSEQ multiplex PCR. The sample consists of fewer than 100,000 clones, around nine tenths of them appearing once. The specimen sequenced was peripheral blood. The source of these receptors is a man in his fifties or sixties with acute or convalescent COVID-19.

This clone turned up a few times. The CDR3 nucleotides are TGTGCCAGTAGTATACCTGTGGTGCCGAGGGCCAACACTGAAGCTTTCTTT. It codes for CASSIPVVPRANTEAFF. The V gene is TRBV19, the J gene TRBJ1-1; D unclear. This CDR3 is built from 17 residues. Trimming stripped 2 bases from V and 2 bases from J, with 18 bases between. Germline-derived CDR1 and CDR2 are LNHDA and SQIVND (reference sequence). Full variable domain (outside the CDR3, taken from reference TRBV19 and TRBJ1-1): DGGITQSPKYLFRKEGQNVTLSCEQNLNHDAMYWYRQDPGQGLRLIYYSQIVNDFQKGDIAEGYSVSREKKESFPLTVTSAQKNPTAFYLCASSIPVVPRANTEAFFGQGTRLTVV.

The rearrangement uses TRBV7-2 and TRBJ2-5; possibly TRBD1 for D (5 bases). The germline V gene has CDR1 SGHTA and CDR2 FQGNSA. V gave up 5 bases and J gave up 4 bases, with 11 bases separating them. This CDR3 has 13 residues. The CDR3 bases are TGTGCCAGCAGCCCCGCAGGGCGAGAGACCCAGTACTTC. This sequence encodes CASSPAGRETQYF. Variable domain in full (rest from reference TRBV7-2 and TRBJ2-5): GAGVSQSPSNKVTEKGKDVELRCDPISGHTALYWYRQSLGQGLEFLIYFQGNSAPDKSGLPSDRFSAERTGGSVSTLTIQRTQQEDSAVYLCASSPAGRETQYFGPGTRLLVL.

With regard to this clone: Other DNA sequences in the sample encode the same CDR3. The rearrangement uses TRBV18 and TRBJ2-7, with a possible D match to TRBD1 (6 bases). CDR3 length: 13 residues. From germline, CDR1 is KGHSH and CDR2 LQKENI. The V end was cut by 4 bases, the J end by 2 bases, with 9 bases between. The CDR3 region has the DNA TGTGCCAGCTCACGAACAGGGACCTACGAGCAGTACTTC. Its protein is CASSRTGTYEQYF.

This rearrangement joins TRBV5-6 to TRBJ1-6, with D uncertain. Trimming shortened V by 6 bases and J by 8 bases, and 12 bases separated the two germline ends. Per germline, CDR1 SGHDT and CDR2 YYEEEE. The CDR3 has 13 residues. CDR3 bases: TGTGCCAGCACCAATGCGGCGGATTCACCCCTCCACTTT. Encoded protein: CASTNAADSPLHF.

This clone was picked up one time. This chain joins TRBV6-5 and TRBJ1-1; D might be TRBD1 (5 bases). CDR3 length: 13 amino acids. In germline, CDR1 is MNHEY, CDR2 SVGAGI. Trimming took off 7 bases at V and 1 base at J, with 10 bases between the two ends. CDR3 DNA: TGTGCCAGCACCTATACAGGGAACACTGAAGCTTTCTTT. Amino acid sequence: CASTYTGNTEAFF.

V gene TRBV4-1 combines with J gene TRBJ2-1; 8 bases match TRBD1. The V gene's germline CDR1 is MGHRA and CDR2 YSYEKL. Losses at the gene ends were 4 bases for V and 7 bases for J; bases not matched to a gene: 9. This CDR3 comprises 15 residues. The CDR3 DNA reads TGCGCCAGCAGCCGACAGGGGCCGAGCGGGAATGAGCAGTTCTTC. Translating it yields CASSRQGPSGNEQFF.

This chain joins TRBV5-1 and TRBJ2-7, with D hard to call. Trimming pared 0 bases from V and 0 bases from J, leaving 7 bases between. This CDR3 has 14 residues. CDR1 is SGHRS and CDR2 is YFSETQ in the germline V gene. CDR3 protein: CASSLEAGSYEQYF. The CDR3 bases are TGCGCCAGCAGCTTGGAGGCAGGCTCCTACGAGCAGTACTTC.

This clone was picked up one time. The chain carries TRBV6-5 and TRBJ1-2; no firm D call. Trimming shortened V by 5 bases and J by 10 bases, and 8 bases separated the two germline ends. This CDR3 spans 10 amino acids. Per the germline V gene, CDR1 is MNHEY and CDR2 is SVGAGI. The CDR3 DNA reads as TGTGCCAGCAGTACAGTAATCTACACCTTC. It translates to CASSTVIYTF.

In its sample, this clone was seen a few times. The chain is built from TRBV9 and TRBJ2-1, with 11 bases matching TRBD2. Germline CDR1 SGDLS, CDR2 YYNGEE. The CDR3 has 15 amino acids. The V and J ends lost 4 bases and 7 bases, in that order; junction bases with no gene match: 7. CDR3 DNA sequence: TGTGCCAGCAGCATTAGCGGGAGGGCGGGAAATGAGCAGTTCTTC. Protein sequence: CASSISGRAGNEQFF.

As DNA, the CDR3 is TGTGCCAGCTCACCAAGAGATTGGCAGGGGGCAGGTGAAAAACTGTTTTTT. As protein: CASSPRDWQGAGEKLFF. This rearrangement joins TRBV18 to TRBJ1-4, with 8 bases that match TRBD1. The V segment lost 2 bases and the J segment 7 bases; nucleotides outside the gene matches: 12. This CDR3 has 17 amino acids. Germline V gene lookup returns CDR1 KGHSH and CDR2 LQKENI.

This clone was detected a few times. The CDR3 nucleotides read TGCGCCAGCAGTCAGGGGGTCAATCAGCCCCAGCATTTT. Translating it yields CASSQGVNQPQHF. The rearrangement links TRBV10-1 to TRBJ1-5, with 7 bases aligning to TRBD1. The CDR3 runs 13 residues. J gave up 3 bases and V 5 bases, and 1 base lay outside the gene matches. The germline gives CDR1 WNHNN, CDR2 SYGVQD (reference sequence).

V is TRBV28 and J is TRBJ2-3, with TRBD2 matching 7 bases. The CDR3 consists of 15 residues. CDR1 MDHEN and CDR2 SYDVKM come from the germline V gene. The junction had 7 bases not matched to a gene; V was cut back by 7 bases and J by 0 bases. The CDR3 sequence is CASTSSGQSTDTQYF. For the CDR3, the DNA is TGTGCCAGCACCAGTAGCGGGCAGAGCACAGATACGCAGTATTTT.

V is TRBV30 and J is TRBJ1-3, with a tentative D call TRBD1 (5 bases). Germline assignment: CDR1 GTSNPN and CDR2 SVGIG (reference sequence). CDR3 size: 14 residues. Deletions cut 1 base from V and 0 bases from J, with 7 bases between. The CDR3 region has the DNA TGTGCCTGGAGTGGACAGACCTCTGGAAACACCATATATTTT. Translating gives CAWSGQTSGNTIYF.

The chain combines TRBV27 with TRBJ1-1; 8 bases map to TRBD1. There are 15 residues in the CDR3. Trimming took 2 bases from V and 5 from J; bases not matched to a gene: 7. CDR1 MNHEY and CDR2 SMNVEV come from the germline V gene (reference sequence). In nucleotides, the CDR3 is TGTGCCAGCAGTTTAGTCAGGGGGCTGGGGACTGAAGCTTTCTTT. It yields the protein CASSLVRGLGTEAFF.

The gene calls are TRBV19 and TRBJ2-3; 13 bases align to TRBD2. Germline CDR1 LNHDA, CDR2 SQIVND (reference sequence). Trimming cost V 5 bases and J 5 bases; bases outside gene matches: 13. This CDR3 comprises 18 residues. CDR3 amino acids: CASSAGGLAGVRGDTQYF. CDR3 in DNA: TGTGCCAGTAGTGCTGGCGGACTAGCGGGAGTTCGCGGAGATACGCAGTATTTT.

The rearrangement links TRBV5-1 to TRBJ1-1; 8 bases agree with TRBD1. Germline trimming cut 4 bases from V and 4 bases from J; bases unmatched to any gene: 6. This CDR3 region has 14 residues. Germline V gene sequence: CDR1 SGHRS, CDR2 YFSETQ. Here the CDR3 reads CASSQGTGRTEAFF. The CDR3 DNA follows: TGCGCCAGCAGCCAAGGGACAGGCCGCACTGAAGCTTTCTTT.

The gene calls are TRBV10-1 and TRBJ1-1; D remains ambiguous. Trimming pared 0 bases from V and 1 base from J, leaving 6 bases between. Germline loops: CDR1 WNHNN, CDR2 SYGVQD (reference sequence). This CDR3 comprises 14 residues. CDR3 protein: CASSESRQNTEAFF. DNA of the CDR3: TGCGCCAGCAGTGAGTCCCGACAGAACACTGAAGCTTTCTTT.

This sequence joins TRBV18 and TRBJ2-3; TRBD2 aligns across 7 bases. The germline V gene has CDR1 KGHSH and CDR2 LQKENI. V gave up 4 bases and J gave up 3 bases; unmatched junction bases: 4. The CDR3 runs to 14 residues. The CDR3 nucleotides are TGTGCCAGCTCACGCGGGAGTACGACAGATACGCAGTATTTT. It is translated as CASSRGSTTDTQYF. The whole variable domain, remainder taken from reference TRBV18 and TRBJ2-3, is NAGVMQNPRHLVRRRGQEARLRCSPMKGHSHVYWYRQLPEEGLKFMVYLQKENIIDESGMPKERFSAEFPKEGPSILRIQQVVRGDSAAYFCASSRGSTTDTQYFGPGTRLTVL.

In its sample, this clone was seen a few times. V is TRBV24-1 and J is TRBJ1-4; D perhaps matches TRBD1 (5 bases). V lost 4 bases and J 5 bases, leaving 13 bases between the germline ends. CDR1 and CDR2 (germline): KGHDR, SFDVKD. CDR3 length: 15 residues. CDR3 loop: CATSEPGGKNEKLFF. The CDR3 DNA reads TGTGCCACCAGTGAGCCGGGGGGAAAGAATGAAAAACTGTTTTTT.

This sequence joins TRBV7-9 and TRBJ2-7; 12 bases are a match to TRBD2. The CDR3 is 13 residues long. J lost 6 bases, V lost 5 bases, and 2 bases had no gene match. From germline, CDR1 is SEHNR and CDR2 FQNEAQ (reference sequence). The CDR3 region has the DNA TGTGCCAGCAGCCGGACTAGCGGGGTCGAGCAGTACTTC. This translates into CASSRTSGVEQYF. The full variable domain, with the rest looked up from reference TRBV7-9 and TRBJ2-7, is DTGVSQNPRHKITKRGQNVTFRCDPISEHNRLYWYRQTLGQGPEFLTYFQNEAQLEKSRLLSDRFSAERPKGSFSTLEIQRTEQGDSAMYLCASSRTSGVEQYFGPGTRLTVT.

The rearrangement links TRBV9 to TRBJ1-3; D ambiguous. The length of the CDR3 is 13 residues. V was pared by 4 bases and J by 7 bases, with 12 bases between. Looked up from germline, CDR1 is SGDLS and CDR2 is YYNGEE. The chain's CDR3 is CASSRGGGNTIYF. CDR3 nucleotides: TGTGCCAGCAGCCGCGGTGGAGGGAACACCATATATTTT.

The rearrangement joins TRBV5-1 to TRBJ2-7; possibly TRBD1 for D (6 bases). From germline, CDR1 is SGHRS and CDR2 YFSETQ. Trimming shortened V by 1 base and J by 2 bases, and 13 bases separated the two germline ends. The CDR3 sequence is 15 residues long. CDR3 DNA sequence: TGCGCCAGCAGCTTGTGGGCAGGGGTCCCCTACGAGCAGTACTTC. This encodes CASSLWAGVPYEQYF.

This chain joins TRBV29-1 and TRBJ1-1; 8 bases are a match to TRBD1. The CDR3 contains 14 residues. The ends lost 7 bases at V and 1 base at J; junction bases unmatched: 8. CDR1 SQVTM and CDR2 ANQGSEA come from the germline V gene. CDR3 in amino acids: CSATFGTGNTEAFF. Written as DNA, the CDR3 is TGCAGCGCGACCTTCGGGACAGGGAACACTGAAGCTTTCTTT.

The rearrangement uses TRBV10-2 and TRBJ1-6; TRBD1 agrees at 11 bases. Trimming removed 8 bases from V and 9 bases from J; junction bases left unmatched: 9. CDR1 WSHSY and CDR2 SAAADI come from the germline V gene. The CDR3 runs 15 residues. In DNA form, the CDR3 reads TGCGCCAGCCTCCTTCCGGGACAGGGGGGTTCACCCCTCCACTTT. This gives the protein CASLLPGQGGSPLHF.

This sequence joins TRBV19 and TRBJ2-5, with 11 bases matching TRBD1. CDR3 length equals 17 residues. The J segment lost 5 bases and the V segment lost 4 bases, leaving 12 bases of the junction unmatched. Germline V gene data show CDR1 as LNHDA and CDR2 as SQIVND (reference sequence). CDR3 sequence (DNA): TGTGCCAGTAGTAGTTGGACAGGGGGCTCCTATAGGGAGACCCAGTACTTC. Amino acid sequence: CASSSWTGGSYRETQYF.

CDR3 sequence (DNA): TGTGCCAGCAGGGGTCCGACATATAACTATGGCTACACCTTC. Residues: CASRGPTYNYGYTF. The chain carries TRBV5-6 and TRBJ1-2, with D unclear. Germline V gene sequence: CDR1 SGHDT, CDR2 YYEEEE. The CDR3 extends over 14 amino acids. Between the trimmed V and J ends, which lost 5 bases and 1 base, there was a span of 12 bases.

Written as DNA, the CDR3 is TGTGCCAGTAGTGACCGACAGGGATCCCTCTCGGGTTCACCCCTCCACTTT. It specifies CASSDRQGSLSGSPLHF. This chain uses TRBV19 with TRBJ1-6; 7 bases align to TRBD1. The germline V gene encodes CDR1 LNHDA and CDR2 SQIVND (reference sequence). The V and J ends lost 5 bases and 9 bases, in that order; junction bases with no gene match: 16. The CDR3 extends over 17 amino acids.

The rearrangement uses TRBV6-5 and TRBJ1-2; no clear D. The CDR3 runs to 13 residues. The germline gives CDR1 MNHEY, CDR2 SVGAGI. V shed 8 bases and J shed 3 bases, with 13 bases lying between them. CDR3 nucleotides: TGTGCCAGCGAGCCCCGATTGTACTATGGCTACACCTTC. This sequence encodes CASEPRLYYGYTF.

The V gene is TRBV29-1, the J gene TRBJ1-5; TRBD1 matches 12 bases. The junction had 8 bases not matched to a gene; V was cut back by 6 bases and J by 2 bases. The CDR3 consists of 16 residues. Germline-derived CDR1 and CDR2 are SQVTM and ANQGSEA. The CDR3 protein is CSVAAGQGAGNQPQHF. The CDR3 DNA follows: TGCAGCGTGGCAGCGGGACAGGGGGCAGGCAATCAGCCCCAGCATTTT. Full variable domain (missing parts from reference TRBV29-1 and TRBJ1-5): SAVISQKPSRDICQRGTSLTIQCQVDSQVTMMFWYRQQPGQSLTLIATANQGSEATYESGFVIDKFPISRPNLTFSTLTVSNMSPEDSSIYLCSVAAGQGAGNQPQHFGDGTRLSIL.

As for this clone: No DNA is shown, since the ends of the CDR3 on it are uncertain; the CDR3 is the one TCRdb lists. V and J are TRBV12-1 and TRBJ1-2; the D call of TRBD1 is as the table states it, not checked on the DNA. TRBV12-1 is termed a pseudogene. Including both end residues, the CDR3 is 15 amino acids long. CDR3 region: CASSFVAGGNYGYTF.